The 6 T cell receptor beta chains listed next were all sequenced from one sample in a study of vaccination and CD4 T cells after COVID-19. Time point here: late sampling 161 to 241 days after vaccination in a few convalescent patients. TCRdb re-derived calls from the PCR reads in MiXCR, one entry per CDR3 protein. The sample has approximately 40,000 distinct CDR3 sequences, 35% to 40% seen once. Here the sequenced sample was CD4+ T cells from blood, taken about 7 months after SARS-CoV-2 vaccination. The receptors originated from a human donor who had recovered from COVID-19.

The V call is TRBV7-9, the J call TRBJ1-1, with D perhaps matching TRBD1 (6 bases). The ends were cut back, 4 bases at V and 1 base at J, with 13 bases in the middle. The germline V gene encodes CDR1 SEHNR and CDR2 FQNEAQ (reference sequence). The CDR3 runs to 15 residues. The CDR3 nucleotides read TGTGCCAGCAGCTGGTCCCGGGACACGAACACTGAAGCTTTCTTT. Translating gives CASSWSRDTNTEAFF.

This clonotype was seen more than once but under ten times. This chain connects TRBV7-9 to TRBJ2-5; 9 bases are shared with TRBD2. The germline CDR1 and CDR2 sequences are SEHNR and FQNEAQ (reference sequence). The CDR3 spans 19 residues. J was trimmed by 4 bases and V by 5 bases; bases with no gene match: 20. The CDR3 protein is CASSLREGLAGRRRETQYF. DNA of the CDR3: TGTGCCAGCAGCCTTAGGGAGGGTCTAGCGGGACGTAGGAGAGAGACCCAGTACTTC.

The V gene is TRBV2, the J gene TRBJ1-1; TRBD1 might be the D (5 bases). The CDR3 has 14 amino acids. Looked up from germline, CDR1 is SNHLY and CDR2 is FYNNEI. V lost 4 bases and J 4 bases, leaving 13 bases between the germline ends. DNA for the CDR3: TGTGCCAGCAGTGTCTGGGATGGGGGCACTGAAGCTTTCTTT. Residues: CASSVWDGGTEAFF.

This clonotype appeared a few times. J is TRBJ2-7 and V is TRBV20-1; D is uncertain. Germline loops: CDR1 DFQATT, CDR2 SNEGSKA (reference sequence). The V end was cut by 2 bases, the J end by 7 bases, with 9 bases between. The CDR3 loop spans 11 amino acids. This CDR3 is CSARRPLEQYF. In nucleotides, the CDR3 is TGCAGTGCTAGAAGACCTTTAGAGCAGTACTTC.

There are a few counts of this clonotype. The chain is built from TRBV6-1 and TRBJ2-1; D is possibly TRBD1 (5 bases). From germline, CDR1 is MNHNS and CDR2 SASEGT. The V gene lost 3 bases and the J gene lost 4 bases, with 10 bases spanning the gap. The CDR3 totals 14 residues. CDR3 sequence reads: CASSDLGAYNEQFF. CDR3 sequence (DNA): TGTGCCAGCAGTGACCTTGGGGCTTACAATGAGCAGTTCTTC.

The chain uses TRBV28 and TRBJ2-7; D is ambiguous. The CDR3 has 12 residues. The germline V gene encodes CDR1 MDHEN and CDR2 SYDVKM. V lost 9 bases to trimming and J lost 0 bases, with 9 bases between them. Here the CDR3 reads CASLRFSYEQYF. DNA of the CDR3: TGTGCCAGTTTGCGGTTCTCCTACGAGCAGTACTTC.